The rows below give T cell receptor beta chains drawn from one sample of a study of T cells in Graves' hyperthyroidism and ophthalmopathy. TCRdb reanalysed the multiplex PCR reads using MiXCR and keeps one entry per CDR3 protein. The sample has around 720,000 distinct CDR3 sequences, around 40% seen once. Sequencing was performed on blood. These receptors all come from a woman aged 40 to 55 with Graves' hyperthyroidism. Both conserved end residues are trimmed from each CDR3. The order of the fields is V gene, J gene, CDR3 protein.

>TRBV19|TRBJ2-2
ASSIFGQNTGELF
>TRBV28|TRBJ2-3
ASSPSGREDTQY
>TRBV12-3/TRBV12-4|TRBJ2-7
ASRRQGGNYEQY
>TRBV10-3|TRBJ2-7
ASSPGPPPTYEQY
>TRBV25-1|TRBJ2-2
ASPYIRAATTGELF
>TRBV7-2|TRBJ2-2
ASSFGGENTGELF
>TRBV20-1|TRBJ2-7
SGEAQPNSEQY
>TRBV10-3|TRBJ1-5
AISESVRTNQPQH
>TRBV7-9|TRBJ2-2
ASSRTDVGDLF
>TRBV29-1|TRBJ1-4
SVEVSPADGIEKLF
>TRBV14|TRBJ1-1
ASSPNLDTEAF
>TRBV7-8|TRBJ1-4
ASSVRRLKNEKLF
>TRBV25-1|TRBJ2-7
ASSAGAGDYEQY
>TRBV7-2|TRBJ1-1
ASSLSYWGTGEAF
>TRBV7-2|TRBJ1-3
ASSPGQTGNTIY
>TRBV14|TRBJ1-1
ASSPRVPDEAF
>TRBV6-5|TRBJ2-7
ASSGDRFSYEQY
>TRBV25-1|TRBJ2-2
ASSEPGRTGELF
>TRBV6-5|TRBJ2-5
ASSPGAAGSETQY
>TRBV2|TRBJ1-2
ASSGAEWGVYT
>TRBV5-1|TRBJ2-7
ASSSAGTSNEQY
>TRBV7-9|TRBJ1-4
ASSSQGYEKLF
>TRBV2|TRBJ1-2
ASSTGTGVSGYT
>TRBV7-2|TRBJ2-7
ASSQGDRDAEQY
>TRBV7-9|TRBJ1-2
ASSVGTGGNRYGYT
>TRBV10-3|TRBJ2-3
AISTDRGETQY
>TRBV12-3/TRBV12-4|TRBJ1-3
ASSFLRNTIY
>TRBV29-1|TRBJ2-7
SVADERAAYEQY
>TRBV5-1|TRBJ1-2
ASSLYDTTYGYT
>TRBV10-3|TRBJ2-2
ASSAGLSTGELF
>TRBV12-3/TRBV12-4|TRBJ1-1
ASSSAGQGYTEAF
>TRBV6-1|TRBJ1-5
ASRKLDSNQPQH
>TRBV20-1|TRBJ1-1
SAMGLAGYYTEAF
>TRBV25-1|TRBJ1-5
ASSETIGVGGGDQPQH
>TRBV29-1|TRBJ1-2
SVGQGQTGYT
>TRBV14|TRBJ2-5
ASSQVRGIQETQY
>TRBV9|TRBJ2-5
ASSVFSGSPQETQY
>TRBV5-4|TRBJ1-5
ASSLQPGTNQPQH
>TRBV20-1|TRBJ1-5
SAEDGANQPQH
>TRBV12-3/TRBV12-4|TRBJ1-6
ASWRGREGSPLH
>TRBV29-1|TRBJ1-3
SVQGVQAGNTIY
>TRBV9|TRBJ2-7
ASTDQGGLSYEQY
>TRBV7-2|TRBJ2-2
ASSLDQRNTGELF
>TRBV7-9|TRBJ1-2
ASSPGPWLNYGYT
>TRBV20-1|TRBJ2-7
SAKPGEINYGYEQY
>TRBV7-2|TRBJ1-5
ASSPGSSRAGGGSQPQH
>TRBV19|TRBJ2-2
ASSIGLAGGAGELF
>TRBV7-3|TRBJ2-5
ASSWTGGEAQY
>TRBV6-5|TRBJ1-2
ASSPLAVPHGYT
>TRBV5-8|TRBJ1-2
ASSSGTSQGYT
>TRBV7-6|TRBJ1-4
ASSEGSGKEKLF
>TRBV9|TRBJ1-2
ASSVSGDYGYT
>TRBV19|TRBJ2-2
ASSSHVQRSNTGELF